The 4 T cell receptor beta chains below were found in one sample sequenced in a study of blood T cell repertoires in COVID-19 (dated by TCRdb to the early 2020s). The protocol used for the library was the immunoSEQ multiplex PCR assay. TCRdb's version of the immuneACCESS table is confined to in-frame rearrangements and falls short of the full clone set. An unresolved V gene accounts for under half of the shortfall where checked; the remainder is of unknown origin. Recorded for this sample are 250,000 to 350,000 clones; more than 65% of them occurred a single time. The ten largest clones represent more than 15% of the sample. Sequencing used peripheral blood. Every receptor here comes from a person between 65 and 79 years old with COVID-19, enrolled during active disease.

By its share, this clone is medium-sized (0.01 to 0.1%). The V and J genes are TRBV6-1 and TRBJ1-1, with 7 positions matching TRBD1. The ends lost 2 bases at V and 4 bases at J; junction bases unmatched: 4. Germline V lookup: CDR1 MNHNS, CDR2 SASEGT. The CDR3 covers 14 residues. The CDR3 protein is CASSETGEATEAFF. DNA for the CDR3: TGTGCCAGCAGTGAAACAGGGGAAGCCACTGAAGCTTTCTTT.

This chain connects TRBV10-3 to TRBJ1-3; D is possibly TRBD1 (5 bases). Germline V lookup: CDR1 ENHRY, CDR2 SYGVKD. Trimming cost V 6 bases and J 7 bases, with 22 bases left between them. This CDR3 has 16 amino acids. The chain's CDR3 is CAIRPFQGLLGNTIYF. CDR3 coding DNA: TGTGCCATCAGACCTTTCCAGGGCCTCCTTGGGAACACCATATATTTT.

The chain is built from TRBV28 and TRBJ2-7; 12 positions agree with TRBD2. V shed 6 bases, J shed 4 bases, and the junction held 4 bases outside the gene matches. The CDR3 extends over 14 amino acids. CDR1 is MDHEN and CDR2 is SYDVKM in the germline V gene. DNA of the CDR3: TGTGCCAGCAGGACTAGCGGGGGACGATACGAGCAGTACTTC. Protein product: CASRTSGGRYEQYF.

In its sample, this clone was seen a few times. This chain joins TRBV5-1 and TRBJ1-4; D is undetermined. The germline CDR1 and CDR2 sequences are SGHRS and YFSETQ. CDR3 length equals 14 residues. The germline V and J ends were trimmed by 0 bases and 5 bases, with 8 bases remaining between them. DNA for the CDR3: TGCGCCAGCAGCTTGGCCCCCCCAAATGAAAAACTGTTTTTT. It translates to CASSLAPPNEKLFF.